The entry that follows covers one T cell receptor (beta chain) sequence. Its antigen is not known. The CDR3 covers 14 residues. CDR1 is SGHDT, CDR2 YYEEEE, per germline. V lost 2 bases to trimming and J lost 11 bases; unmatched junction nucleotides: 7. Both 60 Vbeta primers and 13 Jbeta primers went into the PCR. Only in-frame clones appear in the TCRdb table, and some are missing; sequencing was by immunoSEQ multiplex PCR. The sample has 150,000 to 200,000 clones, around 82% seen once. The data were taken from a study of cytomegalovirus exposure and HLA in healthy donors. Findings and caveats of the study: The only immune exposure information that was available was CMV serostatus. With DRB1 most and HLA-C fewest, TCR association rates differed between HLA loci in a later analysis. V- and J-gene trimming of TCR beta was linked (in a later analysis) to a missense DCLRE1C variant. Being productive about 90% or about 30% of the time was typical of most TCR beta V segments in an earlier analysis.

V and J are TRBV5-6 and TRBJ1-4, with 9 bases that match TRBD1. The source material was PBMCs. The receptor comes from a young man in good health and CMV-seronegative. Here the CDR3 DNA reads TGTGCCAGCAGCTTAGGACAGGGGCCGCAGAAACTGTTTTTT. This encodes CASSLGQGPQKLFF.